A single TCR beta chain is shown here with its context. The data were obtained in a study of blood T cell repertoires in COVID-19. Study-wide background: T cells, B-cell-depleted T cells, or PBMCs supplied cDNA or gDNA.

Profiled with immunoSEQ multiplex PCR; TCRdb holds only in-frame clones, not every one. There are a few hundred thousand clones in the sample; about 86% occur only once, and about 1.2% lies in the top ten. The source is a woman aged 50 to 65 with acute or convalescent COVID-19. Sequencing was done on a sample of peripheral blood.

The CDR3 reads CASSLAGPNSPLHF. The CDR3 DNA sequence: TGTGCCAGCAGTTTGGCAGGTCCTAATTCACCCCTCCACTTT. The chain joins TRBV28 to TRBJ1-6; D is unclear. This CDR3 contains 14 residues. The V end was cut by 3 bases, the J end by 6 bases, with 9 bases between. Germline V CDR1 and CDR2: MDHEN, SYDVKM.